The clone carrying this T cell receptor beta chain was seen only a few times. The antigen is unknown. The CDR3 is 15 residues long. In germline, CDR1 is LNHDA, CDR2 SQIVND (reference sequence). The J segment lost 7 bases and the V segment lost 0 bases, leaving 7 bases of the junction unmatched. This sample stems from a study of metastatic and nonmetastatic thyroid tumors. Study-level background: Samples came from malignant and benign thyroid patients, and repertoires were compared across blood and tumor or nodule tissue.

Among the patients, none had received any treatment before thyroid surgery. Original methodology: Construction of a distant-metastasis classifier for papillary thyroid cancer relied on CDR3 differences across clinicopathological groups. TCRdb re-clonotyped the PCR reads through MiXCR. TCRdb, not the authors, supplied the V and J calls. The table lists tens of thousands of clones, 33% of them singletons, with about 15% in the top ten. Whole-study findings and limits: In blood and tumor, TCR beta diversity was reportedly significantly higher in malignant thyroid tumors than in benign nodules.

Source material: tumor tissue. This sequence joins TRBV19 and TRBJ2-7, with 9 positions matching TRBD2. The TCR comes from a female donor with papillary thyroid cancer or a benign thyroid nodule (not recorded which). Some clones in this sample may be carry-over from other donors' samples. The CDR3 nucleotides read TGTGCCAGTAGTATAGACAGCGGGAGGTGGCGAGAGCAGTACTTC. It specifies CASSIDSGRWREQYF.